This T cell receptor (beta chain) is from a study of blood T cell repertoires in COVID-19. Per the authors' pipeline: Estimation of nucleated cell counts relied on the amplification of reference gene primers. TCRdb's copy holds only in-frame clones and misses some; the assay was immunoSEQ multiplex PCR. That table is the source of V, J and clone size, and D and trimming were worked out from the DNA. The sample lists tens of thousands of clones, roughly 80% occurring once. This clone was observed once. This CDR3 is 15 amino acids long. Germline trimming cut 5 bases from V and 5 bases from J; bases unmatched to any gene: 8. Germline loops: CDR1 SGHTA, CDR2 FQGNSA.

The rearrangement links TRBV7-2 to TRBJ1-1; 10 bases agree with TRBD1. This TCR was recovered from a human donor in a cohort sampled during active COVID-19. The material sequenced was peripheral blood. CDR3 sequence (DNA): TGTGCCAGCAGCACCCCGACAGGGGGCAGGACTGAAGCTTTCTTT. Translation gives CASSTPTGGRTEAFF.